Presented here are 9 T cell receptor beta chains from one specimen sequenced in a study of T cells in Graves' hyperthyroidism and ophthalmopathy. What was amplified from RNA transcripts were TCR beta CDR3 regions. TCR CDR3 regions were first amplified by RT-PCR with HTBI primers. TCRdb called the multiplex PCR reads again in MiXCR, with one record for every CDR3 protein. The sample has around 350,000 distinct CDR3 sequences, about 18% seen once; the top ten hold 3.7%. Sequencing input: blood. Receptor source: a woman between 18 and 29 years old with Graves' hyperthyroidism.

The rearrangement links TRBV7-3 to TRBJ1-1, with D possibly being TRBD1 (5 bases). V lost 1 base and J 1 base, leaving 10 bases between the germline ends. Germline assignment: CDR1 SGHTA and CDR2 FQGTGA. The CDR3 is made up of 15 amino acids. CDR3 loop: CASSLMVQGNTEAFF. CDR3 in DNA: TGTGCCAGCAGCTTAATGGTCCAGGGGAACACTGAAGCTTTCTTT.

This clonotype was detected ten times or more. The DNA for the CDR3 is TGTGCCAGCACCTTCGACACCCAGAACACCATATATTTT. Its translation: CASTFDTQNTIYF. The chain uses TRBV12-3 or TRBV12-4 and TRBJ1-3; D is uncertain. The length of the CDR3 is 13 residues. V shed 7 bases and J shed 7 bases, with 14 bases lying between them.

The gene calls are TRBV12-3 or TRBV12-4 and TRBJ1-5; D may be TRBD1 (6 bases). The ends were cut back, 7 bases at V and 6 bases at J, with 13 bases in the middle. This CDR3 has 13 residues. CDR3 region: CASTRGGVQPQHF. CDR3 bases: TGTGCCAGCACCCGAGGGGGAGTTCAGCCCCAGCATTTT.

In this sample, this clonotype turned up a few times. The V call is TRBV6-1, the J call TRBJ1-2; 7 positions match TRBD1. J gave up 2 bases and V 8 bases, and 5 bases lay outside the gene matches. The CDR3 runs to 13 residues. The V gene's germline CDR1 is MNHNS and CDR2 SASEGT. The CDR3 nucleotides are TGTGCCAGCTCCGGGACAGCAAACTATGGCTACACCTTC. Its translation: CASSGTANYGYTF.

This clonotype was detected many times. This chain connects TRBV30 to TRBJ2-5; 9 positions agree with TRBD2. The CDR3 runs 15 residues. Trimming removed 1 base from V and 5 bases from J; junction bases left unmatched: 8. The germline gives CDR1 GTSNPN, CDR2 SVGIG (reference sequence). CDR3 in DNA: TGTGCCTGGAGTGATGGGCGGGGGGGCCCCGAGACCCAGTACTTC. Translation gives CAWSDGRGGPETQYF.

This clonotype was detected many times. The junction does not match germline at one end; this may be a read error. V gene TRBV6-5 combines with J gene TRBJ2-7; 10 nucleotides line up with TRBD1. Germline V CDR1 and CDR2: MNHEY, SVGAGI. The CDR3 length is 15 residues. The CDR3 DNA sequence: TGTGCCAGCAGTTCAGGGCCGGGACAGGGGATTTTCCTCGGGTTC. This encodes CASSSGPGQGIFLGF.

This clonotype showed up many times. CDR3 sequence (DNA): TGTGCCAGCAGTTTAGACGGATTTAGCAATCAGCCCCAGCATTTT. Its protein product is CASSLDGFSNQPQHF. The V and J genes are TRBV12-3 or TRBV12-4 and TRBJ1-5; no reliable D call. Trimming cost V 1 base and J 0 bases, with 7 bases left between them. This CDR3 spans 15 amino acids.

This clonotype was counted many times. V and J are TRBV12-3 or TRBV12-4 and TRBJ1-1; no firm D call. Trimming cost V 3 bases and J 3 bases, with 8 bases left between them. This CDR3 is built from 13 residues. In nucleotides, the CDR3 is TGTGCCAGCAGTTTTAGGGTCGACACTGAAGCTTTCTTT. Translated, it gives CASSFRVDTEAFF.

This clonotype was recorded at least ten times. V is TRBV27 and J is TRBJ2-5; D remains ambiguous. The CDR3 is 13 amino acids. V lost 1 base and J 7 bases, leaving 10 bases between the germline ends. CDR1 is MNHEY and CDR2 is SMNVEV in the germline V gene (reference sequence). For the CDR3, the DNA is TGTGCCAGCAGTTTATTTTCTCTGGGGACCCAGTACTTC. Its protein is CASSLFSLGTQYF.